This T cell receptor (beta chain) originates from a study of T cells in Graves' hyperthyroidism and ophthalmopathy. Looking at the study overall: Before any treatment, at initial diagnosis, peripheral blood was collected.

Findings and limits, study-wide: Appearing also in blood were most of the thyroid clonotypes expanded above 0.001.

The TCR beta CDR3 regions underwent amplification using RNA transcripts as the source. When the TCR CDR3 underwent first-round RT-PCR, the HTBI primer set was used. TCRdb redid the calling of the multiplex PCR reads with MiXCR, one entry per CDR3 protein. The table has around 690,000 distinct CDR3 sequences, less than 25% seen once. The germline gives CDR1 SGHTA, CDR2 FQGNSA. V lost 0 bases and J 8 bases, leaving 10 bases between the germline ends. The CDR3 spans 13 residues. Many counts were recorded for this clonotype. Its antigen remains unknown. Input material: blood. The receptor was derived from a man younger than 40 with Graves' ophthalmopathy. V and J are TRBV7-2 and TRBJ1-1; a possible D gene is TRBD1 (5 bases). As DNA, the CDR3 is TGTGCCAGCAGCTTAGCGCGGACAAGAGAAGCTTTCTTT. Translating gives CASSLARTREAFF.